The 9 T cell receptor beta chains below all came from one sample that was sequenced in a study of shared clonotypes between healthy human individuals. Generated by immunoSEQ multiplex PCR, the TCRdb table keeps only in-frame clones and is missing some. This sample yields 2.5 million or so clones, of which around 90% are seen a single time; over 0.12% belongs to the top ten. Sequenced sample: naive CD4+ T cells sorted from blood. Sample subset: CD45RA+ positively selected. The receptor source for this set is a man between 18 and 35 years old in good health.

The chain combines TRBV5-6 with TRBJ2-2; D perhaps matches TRBD1 (6 bases). The V end was cut by 0 bases, the J end by 6 bases, with 15 bases between. Germline CDR1 SGHDT, CDR2 YYEEEE. The CDR3 has 16 residues. CDR3 region: CASSLELGGVAGELFF. The DNA for the CDR3 is TGTGCCAGCAGCTTGGAGTTAGGGGGAGTGGCCGGGGAGCTGTTTTTT.

Only one count was recorded for this clone. Compared with germline, one end of the junction differs, possibly owing to a read error. This chain joins TRBV7-8 and TRBJ2-7; D uncertain. CDR1 and CDR2 from the germline V gene are SGHVS and FQNEAQ. The CDR3 runs 11 residues. CDR3 DNA sequence: TGTGCCAGCAGCTCACAATCCTACCCGTTCTTC. Translation: CASSSQSYPFF. Full variable domain (missing parts from reference TRBV7-8 and TRBJ2-7): GAGVSQSPRYKVAKRGQDVALRCDPISGHVSLFWYQQALGQGPEFLTYFQNEAQLDKSGLPSDRFFAERPEGSVSTLKIQRTQQEDSAVYLCASSSQSYPFFGPGTRLTVT.

J is TRBJ2-7 and V is TRBV18; 9 bases map to TRBD1. The CDR3 is 15 residues long. With 6 bases clipped from V and 1 base from J, the junction kept 7 bases outside the gene matches. Germline V CDR1 and CDR2: KGHSH, LQKENI. The CDR3: CASSYAGQGSYEQYF. The CDR3 DNA reads as TGTGCCAGCTCCTACGCGGGACAGGGATCCTACGAGCAGTACTTC.

This rearrangement joins TRBV19 to TRBJ2-5, with 8 bases aligning to TRBD2. The ends lost 6 bases at V and 5 bases at J; junction bases unmatched: 8. Germline CDR1 and CDR2: LNHDA and SQIVND (reference sequence). The CDR3 length is 14 residues. CDR3 DNA: TGTGCCAGTAGCGACGGGGGGGCCCCGGAGACCCAGTACTTC. It codes for CASSDGGAPETQYF.

V and J are TRBV5-4 and TRBJ1-2; 8 nucleotides match TRBD1. The J segment lost 14 bases and the V segment lost 3 bases, leaving 15 bases of the junction unmatched. This CDR3 comprises 14 residues. Germline V gene lookup returns CDR1 SGHNT and CDR2 YYREEE (reference sequence). The CDR3 nucleotides read TGTGCCAGCAGCTCTACCGGGACAGGCCGTTCTGAGACCTTC. It specifies CASSSTGTGRSETF.

The chain couples TRBV25-1 to TRBJ2-3, with 14 bases lining up with TRBD2. CDR3 length equals 16 residues. Losses at the gene ends were 4 bases for V and 4 bases for J; bases not matched to a gene: 4. Germline-derived CDR1 and CDR2 are MGHDK and SYGVNS. The chain's CDR3 is CASSGGLAGVSDTQYF. DNA of the CDR3: TGTGCCAGCAGTGGGGGACTAGCGGGAGTGTCAGATACGCAGTATTTT.

On this clone: Other DNA variants within this sample encode the same CDR3. The CDR3 loop is CASSRDRSSYNSPLHF. The DNA for the CDR3 is TGCGCCAGCAGTAGGGACAGGAGCTCCTATAATTCACCCCTCCACTTT. The chain links TRBV5-1 to TRBJ1-6; 8 bases fit TRBD1. The V segment lost 5 bases and the J segment 0 bases; nucleotides outside the gene matches: 4. CDR3 length equals 16 residues. The germline gives CDR1 SGHRS, CDR2 YFSETQ.

This clone was observed a handful of times. This chain uses TRBV18 with TRBJ1-6; D possibly corresponds to TRBD1 (5 bases). Germline V lookup: CDR1 KGHSH, CDR2 LQKENI. With 3 bases removed from V and 13 bases from J, the gap between germline ends came to 16 bases. This CDR3 is 14 amino acids long. The CDR3 spells CASSPGPVQAPLHF. In nucleotides, the CDR3 is TGTGCCAGCTCACCGGGACCTGTGCAGGCGCCCCTCCACTTT. Looking up the rest from reference TRBV18 and TRBJ1-6 gives the full variable domain: NAGVMQNPRHLVRRRGQEARLRCSPMKGHSHVYWYRQLPEEGLKFMVYLQKENIIDESGMPKERFSAEFPKEGPSILRIQQVVRGDSAAYFCASSPGPVQAPLHFGNGTRLTVT.

The chain uses TRBV6-1 and TRBJ2-5, with a weak D call TRBD2 (6 bases). V lost 2 bases to trimming and J lost 9 bases, with 16 bases between them. This CDR3 contains 14 residues. CDR1 is MNHNS and CDR2 is SASEGT in the germline V gene. CDR3 amino acids: CASSESTGWGAQYF. The CDR3 DNA sequence: TGTGCCAGCAGTGAATCTACGGGCTGGGGGGCCCAGTACTTC.